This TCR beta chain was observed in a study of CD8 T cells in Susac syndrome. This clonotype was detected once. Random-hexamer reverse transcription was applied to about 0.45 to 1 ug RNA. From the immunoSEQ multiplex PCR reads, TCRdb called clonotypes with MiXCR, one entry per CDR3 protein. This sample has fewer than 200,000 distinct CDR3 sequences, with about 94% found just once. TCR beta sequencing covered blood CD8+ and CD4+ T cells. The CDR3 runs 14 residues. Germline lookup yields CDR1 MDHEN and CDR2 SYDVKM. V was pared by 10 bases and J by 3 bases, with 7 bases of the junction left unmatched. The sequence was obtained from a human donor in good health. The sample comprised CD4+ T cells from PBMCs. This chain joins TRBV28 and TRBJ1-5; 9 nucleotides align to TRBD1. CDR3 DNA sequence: TGTGCCACCGGGACAGGGAGGGACAATCAGCCCCAGCATTTT. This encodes CATGTGRDNQPQHF.